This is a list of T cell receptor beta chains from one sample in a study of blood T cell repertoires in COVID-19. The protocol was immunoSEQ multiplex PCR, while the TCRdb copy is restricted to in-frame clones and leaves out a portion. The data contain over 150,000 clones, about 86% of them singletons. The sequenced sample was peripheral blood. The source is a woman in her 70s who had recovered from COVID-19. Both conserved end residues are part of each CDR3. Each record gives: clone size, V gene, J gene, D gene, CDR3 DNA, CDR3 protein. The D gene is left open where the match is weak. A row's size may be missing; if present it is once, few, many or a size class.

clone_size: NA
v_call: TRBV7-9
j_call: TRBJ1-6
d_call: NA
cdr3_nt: TGTGCCAGCAGCTTGGGCTCGGGGCCCCTCCACTTT
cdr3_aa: CASSLGSGPLHF

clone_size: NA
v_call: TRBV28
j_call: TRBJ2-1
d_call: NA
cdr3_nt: TGTGCCAGCAGTTTTAGCTCCTACAATGAGCAGTTCTTC
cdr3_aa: CASSFSSYNEQFF

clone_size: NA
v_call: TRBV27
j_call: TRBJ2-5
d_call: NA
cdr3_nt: TGTGCCACCAGCCCCCTCCCCGCGGGGGAGACCCAGTACTTC
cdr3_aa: CATSPLPAGETQYF

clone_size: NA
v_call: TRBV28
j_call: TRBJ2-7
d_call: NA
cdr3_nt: TGTGCCAGCATCTGGAGCCGGGAGCCCTACGAGCAGTACTTC
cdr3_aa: CASIWSREPYEQYF

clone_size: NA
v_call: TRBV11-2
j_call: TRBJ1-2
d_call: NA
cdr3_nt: TGTGCCAGCAGCCCCCCCCCTGGCGGTGATGGCTACACCTTC
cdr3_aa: CASSPPPGGDGYTF

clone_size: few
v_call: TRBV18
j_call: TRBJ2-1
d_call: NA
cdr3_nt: TGTGCCAGCTCACCACCGGGGGGGGCGCGGATCTATGAGCAGTTCTTC
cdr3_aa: CASSPPGGARIYEQFF

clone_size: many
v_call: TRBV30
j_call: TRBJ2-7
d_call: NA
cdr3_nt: TGTGCCTGGCTACCTGGGATGGGACTCGAGCAGTACTTC
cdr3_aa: CAWLPGMGLEQYF

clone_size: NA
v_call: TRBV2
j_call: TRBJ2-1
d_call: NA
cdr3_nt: TGTGCCAGCAGTGTGCGGGGTGGCAATGAGCAGTTCTTC
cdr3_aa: CASSVRGGNEQFF

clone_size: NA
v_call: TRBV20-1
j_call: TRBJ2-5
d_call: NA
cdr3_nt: TGCAGTGCTAGTTTGGTGGCCGCCGGGGAGACCCAGTACTTC
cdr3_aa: CSASLVAAGETQYF

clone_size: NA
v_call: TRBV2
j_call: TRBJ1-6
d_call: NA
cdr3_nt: TGTGCCAGCCGAACTTATTCCTCCTATAATTCACCCCTCCACTTT
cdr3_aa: CASRTYSSYNSPLHF

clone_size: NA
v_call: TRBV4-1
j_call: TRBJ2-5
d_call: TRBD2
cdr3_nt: TGCGCCAGCAGCCAAGATGCCCTAGCGAGGGAGGGGGAGACCCAGTACTTC
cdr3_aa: CASSQDALAREGETQYF

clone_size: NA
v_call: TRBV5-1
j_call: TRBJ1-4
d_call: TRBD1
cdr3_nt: TGCGCCAGCAGCCCCGGACAGGGAAATGAAAAACTGTTTTTT
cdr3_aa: CASSPGQGNEKLFF

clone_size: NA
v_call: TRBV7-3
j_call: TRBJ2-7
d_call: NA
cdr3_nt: TGTGCCAGCAGCAGAGACGGGTACGAGCAGTACTTC
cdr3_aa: CASSRDGYEQYF

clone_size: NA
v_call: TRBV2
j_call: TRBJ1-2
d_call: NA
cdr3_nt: TGTGCCAGCACCAGGGAACAGGGCTATGTTGCCTTC
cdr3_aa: CASTREQGYVAF